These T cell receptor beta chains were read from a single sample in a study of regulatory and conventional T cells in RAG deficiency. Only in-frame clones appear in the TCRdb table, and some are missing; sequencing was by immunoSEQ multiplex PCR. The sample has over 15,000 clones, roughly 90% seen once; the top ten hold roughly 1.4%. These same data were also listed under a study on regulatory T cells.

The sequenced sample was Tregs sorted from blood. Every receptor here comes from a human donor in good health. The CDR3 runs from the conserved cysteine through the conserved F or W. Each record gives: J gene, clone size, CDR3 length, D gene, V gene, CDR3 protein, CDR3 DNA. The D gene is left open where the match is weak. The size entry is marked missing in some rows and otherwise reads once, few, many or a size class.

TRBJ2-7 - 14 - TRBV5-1 CASSARVPPDEQYF TGCGCCAGCAGTGCCCGAGTACCACCTGACGAGCAGTACTTC
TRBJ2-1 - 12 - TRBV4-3 CASSQQFNEQFF TGCGCCAGCAGCCAGCAATTCAATGAGCAGTTCTTC
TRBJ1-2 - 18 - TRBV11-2 CASSLVSTGRGGHYGYTF TGTGCCAGCAGCTTAGTCAGTACAGGCAGAGGGGGTCACTATGGCTACACCTTC
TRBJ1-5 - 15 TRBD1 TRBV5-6 CASSRGQGGNQPQHF TGTGCCAGCAGCAGGGGACAGGGCGGCAATCAGCCCCAGCATTTT
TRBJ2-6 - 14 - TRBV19 CASSSVSGANVLTF TGTGCCAGTAGCAGTGTCTCTGGGGCCAACGTCCTGACTTTC
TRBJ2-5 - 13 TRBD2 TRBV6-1 CASRAGVRETQYF TGTGCCAGCAGAGCGGGAGTGCGAGAGACCCAGTACTTC
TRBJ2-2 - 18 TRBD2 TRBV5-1 CASSLYGTSGSNTGELFF TGCGCCAGCAGCTTGTATGGGACTAGCGGGTCTAACACCGGGGAGCTGTTTTTT
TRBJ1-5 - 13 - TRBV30 CAWSEGGNQPQHF TGTGCCTGGAGTGAGGGAGGGAATCAGCCCCAGCATTTT
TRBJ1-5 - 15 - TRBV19 CASSPSPTGFQPQHF TGTGCCAGTAGCCCCAGCCCCACAGGATTCCAGCCCCAGCATTTT
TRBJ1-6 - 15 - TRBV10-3 CAISAQQGNNSPLHF TGTGCCATCAGTGCCCAACAGGGAAATAATTCACCCCTCCACTTT
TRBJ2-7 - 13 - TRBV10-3 CASGRSNYYEQYF TGTGCCAGCGGACGATCAAATTACTACGAGCAGTACTTC
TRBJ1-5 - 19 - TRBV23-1 CASSQRHRDRKISNQPQHF TGCGCCAGCAGTCAAAGACACAGGGACCGGAAGATTAGCAATCAGCCCCAGCATTTT
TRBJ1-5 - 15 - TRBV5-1 CASSLIEAFPQPQHF TGCGCCAGCAGCCTAATAGAGGCCTTCCCCCAGCCCCAGCATTTT
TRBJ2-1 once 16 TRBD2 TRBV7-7 CASSPGLAGVSNEQFF TGTGCTAGCAGCCCAGGACTAGCGGGGGTATCAAATGAGCAGTTCTTC
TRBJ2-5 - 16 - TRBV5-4 CASSLAGRGPGETQYF TGTGCCAGCAGCTTGGCGGGGCGGGGGCCAGGAGAGACCCAGTACTTC
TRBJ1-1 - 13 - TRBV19 CASSINSEAEAFF TGTGCCAGTAGTATAAATTCTGAGGCTGAAGCTTTCTTT
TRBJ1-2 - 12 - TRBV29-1 CSVLRGNYGYTF TGCAGCGTTTTAAGGGGGAACTATGGCTACACCTTC
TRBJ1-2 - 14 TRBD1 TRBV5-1 CASSMEGTAYGYTF TGCGCCAGCAGCATGGAAGGGACAGCCTATGGCTACACCTTC
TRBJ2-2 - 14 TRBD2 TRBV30 CAWNSGRNTGELFF TGTGCCTGGAATAGCGGGAGGAACACCGGGGAGCTGTTTTTT
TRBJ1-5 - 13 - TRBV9 CASSVGQNQPQHF TGTGCCAGCAGCGTTGGACAGAATCAGCCCCAGCATTTT
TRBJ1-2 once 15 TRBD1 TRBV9 CASSARGDRNYGYTF TGTGCCAGCAGCGCTCGTGGGGACAGGAACTATGGCTACACCTTC
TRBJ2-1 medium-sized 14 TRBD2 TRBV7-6 CASSLVTSNNEQFF TGTGCCAGCAGCTTAGTGACTAGCAACAATGAGCAGTTCTTC
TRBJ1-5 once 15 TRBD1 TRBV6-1 CASRRDRAGSQPQHF TGTGCCAGCAGGAGGGACAGGGCGGGGAGTCAGCCCCAGCATTTT
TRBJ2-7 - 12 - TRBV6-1 CASSEIYYEQYF TGTGCCAGCAGTGAGATATACTACGAGCAGTACTTC
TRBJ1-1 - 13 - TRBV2 CASNEQPNTEAFF TGTGCCAGCAACGAACAGCCGAACACTGAAGCTTTCTTT
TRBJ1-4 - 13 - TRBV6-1 CATGALSREKLFF TGTGCCACCGGGGCGTTGAGTAGGGAAAAACTGTTTTTT
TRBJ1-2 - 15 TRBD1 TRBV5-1 CASSPRTGGQEGYTF TGCGCCAGCAGCCCCAGGACAGGGGGCCAGGAGGGCTACACCTTC
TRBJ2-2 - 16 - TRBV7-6 CASSLGIGANTGELFF TGTGCCAGCAGCTTAGGTATAGGGGCGAACACCGGGGAGCTGTTTTTT
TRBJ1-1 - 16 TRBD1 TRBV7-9 CASSSPLDRGREQAFF TGTGCCAGCAGCTCACCCTTGGACAGGGGCCGCGAGCAAGCTTTCTTT
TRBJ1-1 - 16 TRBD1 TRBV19 CASNPRTGVMNTEAFF TGTGCCAGTAATCCTCGGACAGGGGTCATGAACACTGAAGCTTTCTTT
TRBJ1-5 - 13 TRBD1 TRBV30 CAWGGQNNQPQHF TGTGCCTGGGGGGGACAGAATAATCAGCCCCAGCATTTT
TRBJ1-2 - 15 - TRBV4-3 CASSQMDGNNYGYTF TGCGCCAGCAGCCAAATGGATGGAAACAACTATGGCTACACCTTC
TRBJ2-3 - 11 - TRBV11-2 CASSLTDTQYF TGTGCCAGCAGCCTTACAGATACGCAGTATTTT
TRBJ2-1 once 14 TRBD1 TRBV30 CAWNLGQGYNEQFF TGTGCCTGGAATCTGGGACAGGGATACAATGAGCAGTTCTTC
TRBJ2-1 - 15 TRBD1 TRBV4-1 CASSPGQGAFDEQFF TGCGCCAGCAGCCCAGGACAGGGGGCGTTCGATGAGCAGTTCTTC
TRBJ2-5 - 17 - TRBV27 CARGFKGEWWRQETQYF TGTGCCAGAGGGTTTAAGGGGGAATGGTGGAGGCAAGAGACCCAGTACTTC
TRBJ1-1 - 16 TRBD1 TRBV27 CASSLSPTGVNTEAFF TGTGCCAGCAGTTTATCACCAACAGGGGTCAACACTGAAGCTTTCTTT
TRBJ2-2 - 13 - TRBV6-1 CASRATRTGELFF TGTGCCAGCAGAGCCACACGCACCGGGGAGCTGTTTTTT
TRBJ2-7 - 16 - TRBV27 CASSFNFLGTTYEQYF TGTGCCAGCAGTTTTAACTTTCTAGGGACAACCTACGAGCAGTACTTC
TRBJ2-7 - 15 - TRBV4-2 CASSPTDGSFYEQYF TGTGCCAGCAGCCCCACCGACGGGAGTTTCTACGAGCAGTACTTC
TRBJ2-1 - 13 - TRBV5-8 CASSLGGVNEQFF TGTGCCAGCAGCCTGGGGGGAGTTAATGAGCAGTTCTTC
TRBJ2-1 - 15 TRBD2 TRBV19 CASSRTSGGKHEQFF TGTGCCAGTAGCCGGACTAGCGGGGGGAAGCATGAGCAGTTCTTC
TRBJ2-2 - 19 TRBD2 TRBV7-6 CASSLRSGGASSSTGELFF TGTGCCAGCAGCTTAAGGTCCGGGGGGGCCAGCTCGAGCACCGGGGAGCTGTTTTTT
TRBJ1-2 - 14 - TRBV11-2 CASSLGQTNYGYTF TGTGCCAGCAGCCTGGGGCAAACTAACTATGGCTACACCTTC
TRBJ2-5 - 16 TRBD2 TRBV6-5 CASSSRPAGGFETQYF TGTGCCAGCAGTTCGAGACCAGCGGGAGGGTTCGAGACCCAGTACTTC
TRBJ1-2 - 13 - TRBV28 CAIAAGVPYGYTF TGTGCCATCGCGGCGGGGGTGCCCTATGGCTACACCTTC
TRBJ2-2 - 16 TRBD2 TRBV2 CASSARLATLTGELFF TGTGCCAGCAGCGCCCGACTAGCAACCCTCACCGGGGAGCTGTTTTTT
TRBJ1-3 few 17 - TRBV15 CATSRDGRGGSGNTIYF TGTGCCACCAGCAGAGATGGTAGAGGGGGCTCTGGAAACACCATATATTTT